This T cell receptor (beta chain) was identified during a study of radiotherapy plus CTLA-4 blockade in lung cancer. Study-wide results and caveats: Blood TCR clones of tumor origin expanded after radiotherapy plus ipilimumab.

A word on this clone: Antigen unknown.

The assay was immunoSEQ multiplex PCR, and TCRdb's table has in-frame clones only and misses some. The sample records over 14,000 clones, 70% to 90% being singletons. This TCR was recovered from a human donor with non-small cell lung cancer that progressed on radiotherapy plus ipilimumab. Some clones in this sample may be carry-over from other donors' samples. Sequencing was performed on peripheral blood, taken from a patient treated with radiotherapy plus ipilimumab.

In DNA, the CDR3 is TGTGCCACCAGAAGACAGGGACAAGAGACCCAGTACTTC. It is translated as CATRRQGQETQYF. The genes are TRBV15 and TRBJ2-5; TRBD1 aligns across 7 bases. Trimming took 6 bases from V and 2 from J; bases not matched to a gene: 3. The CDR3 covers 13 residues. Looked up from germline, CDR1 is LNHNV and CDR2 is YYDKDF (reference sequence). Based on the CDR3 plus reference TRBV15 and TRBJ2-5, the full variable domain is DAMVIQNPRYQVTQFGKPVTLSCSQTLNHNVMYWYQQKSSQAPKLLFHYYDKDFNNEADTPDNFQSRRPNTSFCFLDIRSPGLGDTAMYLCATRRQGQETQYFGPGTRLLVL.